Shown below are 30 T cell receptor beta chains from a single sample sequenced in a study of blood T cell repertoires in COVID-19. Measured with immunoSEQ multiplex PCR; TCRdb has only the in-frame clones, and not every one. The top ten hold more than 1.5% of the sample, which has some 160,000 clones, roughly four fifths seen once. The sample was peripheral blood. The receptors come from a human donor in a cohort sampled during active COVID-19.

This clone was seen a handful of times. The J gene is TRBJ1-5, the V gene TRBV5-4, with 11 bases that match TRBD1. This CDR3 region has 13 residues. Germline CDR1 and CDR2: SGHNT and YYREEE (reference sequence). J gave up 7 bases and V 4 bases, and 1 base lay outside the gene matches. CDR3 nucleotide sequence: TGTGCCAGCAGCCGGGACAGGGGGCAGCCCCAGCATTTT. Protein product: CASSRDRGQPQHF. Drawing the rest from reference TRBV5-4 and TRBJ1-5, the complete variable domain is ETGVTQSPTHLIKTRGQQVTLRCSSQSGHNTVSWYQQALGQGPQFIFQYYREEENGRGNFPPRFSGLQFPNYSSELNVNALELDDSALYLCASSRDRGQPQHFGDGTRLSIL.

The chain joins TRBV3-1 (or the pseudogene TRBV3-2) to TRBJ1-2; TRBD1 matches at 8 bases. Germline V CDR1 and CDR2: LGHDT, YNNKEL (reference sequence). J gave up 5 bases and V 4 bases, and 6 bases lay outside the gene matches. The CDR3 runs 14 residues. The CDR3 DNA follows: TGTGCCAGCAGCCCTACCGGGACAGGATATGGCTACACCTTC. Its protein is CASSPTGTGYGYTF.

V usage is TRBV24-1 and J usage is TRBJ1-1, with 9 bases lining up with TRBD1. V gave up 2 bases and J gave up 5 bases; unmatched junction bases: 8. This CDR3 has 16 amino acids. The germline gives CDR1 KGHDR, CDR2 SFDVKD. The CDR3 spells CATSDSPGQGGTEAFF. The CDR3 DNA follows: TGTGCCACCAGTGATTCCCCGGGACAGGGAGGTACTGAAGCTTTCTTT.

The rearrangement links TRBV3-1 (or the pseudogene TRBV3-2) to TRBJ2-2, with D possibly matching TRBD2 (6 bases). The CDR3 is made up of 17 amino acids. CDR1 is LGHDT and CDR2 is YNNKEL in the germline V gene (reference sequence). V was cut by 6 bases and J by 6 bases, with 23 bases left in between. The CDR3 sequence is CASSLLPGVTSPGELFF. For the CDR3, the DNA is TGTGCCAGCAGTCTCCTCCCGGGAGTAACTAGCCCCGGGGAGCTGTTTTTT.

V usage is TRBV20-1 and J usage is TRBJ2-7, with 14 bases aligning to TRBD2. This CDR3 is 15 amino acids long. CDR1 and CDR2 (germline): DFQATT, SNEGSKA (reference sequence). J was trimmed by 7 bases and V by 3 bases; bases with no gene match: 8. The CDR3 region is CSASPTSGGVWEQYF. DNA for the CDR3: TGCAGTGCTAGTCCGACTAGCGGGGGGGTCTGGGAGCAGTACTTC.

V usage is TRBV3-1 (or the pseudogene TRBV3-2) and J usage is TRBJ1-2, with D hard to call. Germline assignment: CDR1 LGHDT and CDR2 YNNKEL (reference sequence). The CDR3 has 16 residues. Trimming cost V 1 base and J 4 bases, with 16 bases left between them. As DNA, the CDR3 is TGTGCCAGCAGCCAAGGTCCCCGGGGTTTAATCTATGGCTACACCTTC. Encoded protein: CASSQGPRGLIYGYTF.

CDR3 nucleotide sequence: TGTGCCAGCAGTTTCCGGGACAGGGGGGAGCAGTACTTC. It specifies CASSFRDRGEQYF. The rearrangement joins TRBV27 to TRBJ2-7; 11 positions agree with TRBD1. Germline-derived CDR1 and CDR2 are MNHEY and SMNVEV (reference sequence). The CDR3 contains 13 residues. Trimming took 3 bases from V and 7 from J; bases not matched to a gene: 2.

V gene TRBV3-1 (or the pseudogene TRBV3-2) combines with J gene TRBJ2-7; D is perhaps TRBD2 (6 bases). V was trimmed by 1 base and J by 4 bases, leaving 14 bases between them. Per the germline V gene, CDR1 is LGHDT and CDR2 is YNNKEL (reference sequence). The CDR3 consists of 15 residues. The CDR3 DNA follows: TGTGCCAGCAGCCAAGGCCCGGGGGATAGGTACGAGCAGTACTTC. Translating it yields CASSQGPGDRYEQYF.

In this sample, this clone turned up a few times. The chain has TRBV19 and TRBJ1-1, with D uncertain. The CDR3 has 12 amino acids. Germline V gives CDR1 LNHDA, CDR2 SQIVND (reference sequence). Trimming shortened V by 10 bases and J by 6 bases, and 15 bases separated the two germline ends. The DNA of the CDR3 is TGTGCCACCTCGCCGGGGATTGCTGAAGCTTTCTTT. Its translation is CATSPGIAEAFF.

CDR3 sequence: CASSEGVRRRQHF. In nucleotides, the CDR3 is TGTGCCAGCAGTGAAGGAGTACGGCGGCGCCAGCATTTT. The chain employs TRBV6-1 and TRBJ1-5, with D unresolved. Germline loops: CDR1 MNHNS, CDR2 SASEGT. V lost 1 base and J lost 12, with 13 bases in between. The CDR3 is made up of 13 amino acids.

The chain employs TRBV11-3 and TRBJ2-5, with TRBD1 as a possible D gene (6 bases). Germline V gene data show CDR1 as SGHNT and CDR2 as YENEEA. The ends were cut back, 1 base at V and 6 bases at J, with 9 bases in the middle. The CDR3 length is 13 residues. For the CDR3, the DNA is TGTGCCAGCAGCTTAGGAGGGACACAGACCCAGTACTTC. This codes for CASSLGGTQTQYF.

This clone was recorded a few times. The V gene is TRBV4-3, the J gene TRBJ2-3; the match to TRBD2 covers 8 bases. CDR3 length equals 17 residues. V lost 0 bases and J lost 2; bases outside the gene matches: 7. From germline, CDR1 is LGHNA and CDR2 YSLEER. CDR3: CASSQDGVAGLTDTQYF. CDR3 bases: TGCGCCAGCAGCCAAGATGGGGTAGCGGGGCTCACAGATACGCAGTATTTT.

The CDR3 is CASSIDRAYEQYF. In nucleotides, the CDR3 is TGTGCCAGCAGTATCGACAGAGCCTACGAGCAGTACTTC. This chain connects TRBV2 to TRBJ2-7; D is possibly TRBD1 (5 bases). V lost 5 bases and J lost 2, with 10 bases in between. Germline V gene sequence: CDR1 SNHLY, CDR2 FYNNEI. The CDR3 loop spans 13 amino acids.

V usage is TRBV5-8 and J usage is TRBJ2-1; possible D gene TRBD1, 5 bases. V was clipped by 4 bases and J by 8 bases, with 25 bases between them. This CDR3 comprises 17 residues. The germline V gene has CDR1 SGHTS and CDR2 YDEGEE. The CDR3 nucleotides are TGTGCCAGCAGCCAACTTCCCGGCAGGGTTTCGTCGGATGAGCAGTTCTTC. Protein sequence: CASSQLPGRVSSDEQFF.

V usage is TRBV6-5 and J usage is TRBJ2-5, with TRBD1 matching 8 bases. CDR1 is MNHEY and CDR2 is SVGAGI in the germline V gene. V was pared by 4 bases and J by 5 bases, with 6 bases of the junction left unmatched. The CDR3 has 14 amino acids. As DNA, the CDR3 is TGTGCCAGCAGTTTCAGGGGGCGCGGGGAGACCCAGTACTTC. Protein sequence: CASSFRGRGETQYF.

This clone has just one count. This rearrangement joins TRBV28 to TRBJ2-7; TRBD2 agrees at 7 bases. With 2 bases clipped from V and 3 bases from J, the junction kept 4 bases outside the gene matches. The CDR3 contains 14 residues. CDR1 is MDHEN and CDR2 is SYDVKM in the germline V gene. The CDR3 DNA is TGTGCCAGCAGTTTACCCCGGGACTACTACGAGCAGTACTTC. Translated: CASSLPRDYYEQYF.

The genes are TRBV19 and TRBJ2-3, with a possible D match to TRBD1 (6 bases). V lost 4 bases and J lost 0, with 11 bases in between. Germline V gene sequence: CDR1 LNHDA, CDR2 SQIVND (reference sequence). CDR3 length: 15 amino acids. The CDR3, as DNA: TGTGCCAGTAGTAAGGACAGCCCTAGCACAGATACGCAGTATTTT. Protein product: CASSKDSPSTDTQYF.

The chain employs TRBV5-1 and TRBJ2-1, with TRBD2 identical over 7 bases. This CDR3 has 17 amino acids. V shed 0 bases, J shed 8 bases, and the junction held 14 bases outside the gene matches. Germline CDR1 is SGHRS and CDR2 is YFSETQ. CDR3 protein: CASSLASIGRNPDEQFF. DNA for the CDR3: TGCGCCAGCAGCTTGGCCTCGATCGGGAGGAATCCGGATGAGCAGTTCTTC.

The DNA of the CDR3 is TGCGCCAGCAGCTCCGGGATCTCCTACAATGAGCAGTTCTTC. This translates into CASSSGISYNEQFF. This rearrangement joins TRBV4-3 to TRBJ2-1; tentatively, D is TRBD2 (5 bases). With 5 bases removed from V and 0 bases from J, the gap between germline ends came to 8 bases. Looked up from germline, CDR1 is LGHNA and CDR2 is YSLEER. The CDR3 is 14 amino acids.

A few counts support this clone. This chain uses TRBV11-2 with TRBJ2-7; TRBD1 matches at 8 bases. The CDR3 length is 13 residues. Germline V gene sequence: CDR1 SGHAT, CDR2 FQNNGV. Trimming took 5 bases from V and 3 from J; bases not matched to a gene: 3. CDR3 sequence: CASSADRGYEQYF. CDR3 bases: TGTGCCAGCAGCGCCGACAGGGGCTACGAGCAGTACTTC.

This chain links TRBV29-1 with TRBJ1-2, with a weak D call TRBD1 (6 bases). The CDR3 is made up of 15 amino acids. Looked up from germline, CDR1 is SQVTM and CDR2 is ANQGSEA. Trimming left V 6 bases short and J 0 bases short, with 17 bases between. The CDR3 reads CSVGQGFPANYGYTF. As DNA, the CDR3 is TGCAGCGTGGGCCAGGGGTTTCCAGCTAACTATGGCTACACCTTC. Full variable domain (remainder filled in from reference TRBV29-1 and TRBJ1-2): SAVISQKPSRDICQRGTSLTIQCQVDSQVTMMFWYRQQPGQSLTLIATANQGSEATYESGFVIDKFPISRPNLTFSTLTVSNMSPEDSSIYLCSVGQGFPANYGYTFGSGTRLTVV.

The CDR3 DNA follows: TGTGCCAGCAGTTTTCGGGGAGCGCAGGGCTACACCTTC. This codes for CASSFRGAQGYTF. This sequence joins TRBV12-3 or TRBV12-4 and TRBJ1-2, with unresolved D. The CDR3 spans 13 residues. The V and J ends lost 3 bases and 8 bases respectively, with 13 bases between them.

A word on this clone: At one boundary the junction diverges from the germline segment, which might be a read error. The rearrangement joins TRBV7-3 to TRBJ1-6; perhaps TRBD1 as D (6 bases). The CDR3 runs to 14 residues. Germline values: CDR1 SGHTA, CDR2 FQGTGA. The CDR3 DNA reads TGTGCCGGCAGCCGCCAGGGGAGAGGGTCACCCCTCCACTTT. Translation gives CAGSRQGRGSPLHF.

This chain uses TRBV6-6 with TRBJ1-4; tentatively, D is TRBD1 (5 bases). CDR1 is MNHNY and CDR2 is SVGAGI in the germline V gene (reference sequence). The CDR3 totals 16 residues. Trimming pared 6 bases from V and 4 bases from J, leaving 18 bases between. The CDR3 here is CASSSPDRDFNEKLFF. Written as DNA, the CDR3 is TGTGCCAGCAGCTCTCCCGACCGGGACTTTAATGAAAAACTGTTTTTT.

The rearrangement joins TRBV27 to TRBJ2-7; 10 bases map to TRBD2. The germline gives CDR1 MNHEY, CDR2 SMNVEV (reference sequence). The trim removed 8 bases at V and 0 bases at J, leaving 13 bases unmatched. CDR3 length: 17 amino acids. CDR3 sequence: CASGGAGGPLFSYEQYF. CDR3 coding DNA: TGTGCCAGCGGGGGAGCGGGGGGGCCCCTCTTCTCCTACGAGCAGTACTTC.

The chain joins TRBV6-2 or TRBV6-3 to TRBJ2-3, with 8 bases identical to TRBD1. V lost 6 bases, J lost 6 bases, and 14 bases stayed unmatched. The germline V gene has CDR1 MNHEY and CDR2 SVGEGT. The CDR3 length is 16 residues. The CDR3 DNA follows: TGTGCCAGCAGCCCATACGGACAGGGACGCCGTGATACGCAGTATTTT. This translates into CASSPYGQGRRDTQYF.

This chain links TRBV3-1 (or the pseudogene TRBV3-2) with TRBJ2-7, with D possibly matching TRBD1 (5 bases). The V gene's germline CDR1 is LGHDT and CDR2 YNNKEL (reference sequence). This CDR3 is built from 15 residues. Trimming shortened V by 4 bases and J by 2 bases, and 15 bases separated the two germline ends. Here the CDR3 DNA reads TGTGCCAGCAGCCCTTCCTCAGGGCTGCCCTACGAGCAGTACTTC. It translates to CASSPSSGLPYEQYF.

The chain carries TRBV4-3 and TRBJ2-1, with TRBD2 matching 9 bases. The V segment lost 0 bases and the J segment 9 bases; nucleotides outside the gene matches: 9. The CDR3 runs to 16 residues. CDR1 and CDR2 from the germline V gene are LGHNA and YSLEER. DNA of the CDR3: TGCGCCAGCAGCCAAGAAGACAGGTCGCGGGGGGGTGAGCAGTTCTTC. This encodes CASSQEDRSRGGEQFF.

This clone has just one count. The chain carries TRBV5-6 and TRBJ1-2, with a weak D call TRBD1 (5 bases). Germline assignment: CDR1 SGHDT and CDR2 YYEEEE. Trimming left V 2 bases short and J 4 bases short, with 15 bases between. The CDR3 runs to 15 residues. The CDR3 loop is CASSFLREVLYGYTF. DNA of the CDR3: TGTGCCAGCAGCTTCCTCAGGGAGGTGCTCTATGGCTACACCTTC.

The sample holds one count of this clone. J is TRBJ2-7 and V is TRBV4-1; weak D call: TRBD2 (6 bases). The CDR3 consists of 15 residues. V gave up 0 bases and J gave up 2 bases, with 11 bases separating them. The germline gives CDR1 MGHRA, CDR2 YSYEKL. DNA for the CDR3: TGCGCCAGCAGCCAAGATACTAGCCTGACCTACGAGCAGTACTTC. Amino acids: CASSQDTSLTYEQYF.